Presented here are 2 T cell receptor beta chains from one specimen sequenced in a study of memory B cells and T cells in multiple sclerosis. What these receptors recognize is not known. CFSE-dim autoproliferating and CFSE-high non-proliferating T cells from unstimulated culture were sequenced separately. Cultures began with 45 million to 50 million CFSE-labeled PBMCs, unstimulated for about 7 days, with replicate wells pooled. The assay was immunoSEQ multiplex PCR, and TCRdb's table has in-frame clones only and misses some. The profile shows about 45,000 clones, around 80% of them singletons. Sequenced input: PBMCs from blood kept in culture. These receptors originate from a human donor with multiple sclerosis.

This rearrangement joins TRBV9 to TRBJ1-1, with 9 bases aligning to TRBD1. CDR1 is SGDLS, CDR2 YYNGEE, per germline. The CDR3 length is 16 residues. Trimming removed 0 bases from V and 4 bases from J; junction bases left unmatched: 7. The CDR3 reads CASSVEGTGFRTEAFF. CDR3 DNA: TGTGCCAGCAGCGTAGAGGGGACAGGGTTTCGCACTGAAGCTTTCTTT.

The rearrangement joins TRBV9 to TRBJ1-2, with D hard to call. The CDR3 totals 15 residues. V was cut by 0 bases and J by 0 bases, with 9 bases left in between. CDR1 and CDR2 from the germline V gene are SGDLS and YYNGEE. As DNA, the CDR3 is TGTGCCAGCAGCGTAGATGCCCGGGCTAACTATGGCTACACCTTC. Translation: CASSVDARANYGYTF.